This T cell receptor beta chain was sequenced during a study of blood T cell repertoires in COVID-19. TCRdb's copy holds only in-frame clones and misses some; the assay was immunoSEQ multiplex PCR. The sample has 150,000 to 200,000 clones, roughly four fifths seen once. This clone has just one count. The Seattle site enrolled patients during active infection and followed them longitudinally. The germline V gene has CDR1 LNHDA and CDR2 SQIVND (reference sequence). V dropped 2 bases and J dropped 4; count of bases not matched to a gene: 3. The CDR3 runs 15 residues. The chain joins TRBV19 to TRBJ1-2; 11 nucleotides line up with TRBD1. The source is a woman at least 80 years old with COVID-19, enrolled during active disease. The sample was peripheral blood. In DNA form, the CDR3 reads TGTGCCAGTAGTATATTGGACAGGGGGCTCTATGGCTACACCTTC. Amino acid sequence: CASSILDRGLYGYTF.